This is a list of T cell receptor beta chains from one sample in a study of cytomegalovirus exposure and HLA in healthy donors. Libraries were prepared by immunoSEQ multiplex PCR; TCRdb keeps only in-frame clonotypes and omits some of them. The sample holds 100,000 or so clones; 75% are singletons and the top ten take 10%. Sequencing used PBMCs. These receptors all stem from a man over 45 in good health and CMV-seronegative. Each CDR3 is given with its conserved first and last residue. Each record gives: V gene, J gene, D gene, clone size, CDR3 DNA, CDR3 protein. D genes are given only for firm matches. Expanded clones are given a class, and other clones once, few, many or no size at all.

TRBV4-2,TRBJ1-1,TRBD1,NA,TGTGCCAGCAGCCAAGATATAGGACAGGGGGTTGAAGCTTTCTTT,CASSQDIGQGVEAFF
TRBV5-1,TRBJ2-5,NA,NA,TGCGCCAGCAGCGGAACCGGGACAAGACAAGAGACCCAGTACTTC,CASSGTGTRQETQYF
TRBV5-4,TRBJ2-5,NA,NA,TGTGCCAGCAGCTTCGGGGGAGTAGGTGAGCAGTACTTC,CASSFGGVGEQYF
TRBV6-1,TRBJ2-1,TRBD2,NA,TGTGCCAGCAGTGGAAGACTAGCGGGGACCTACAATGAGCAGTTCTTC,CASSGRLAGTYNEQFF
TRBV29-1,TRBJ2-1,TRBD1,few,TGCAGCGTGGGGCAGACAGGGAAACTTGACAATGAGCAGTTCTTC,CSVGQTGKLDNEQFF
TRBV7-9,TRBJ2-1,NA,NA,TGTGCCAGCAGTCCGATCTTTGGAGGCTCCTACAATGAGCAGTTCTTC,CASSPIFGGSYNEQFF
TRBV28,TRBJ1-1,NA,NA,TGTGCCAGCAGTTCCCCCTTTGCGGGGAACACTGAAGCTTTCTTT,CASSSPFAGNTEAFF
TRBV6-5,TRBJ1-5,NA,NA,TGTGCCAGCAGTCTGAGGGGGGGGCAGCCCCAGCATTTT,CASSLRGGQPQHF
TRBV6-1,TRBJ2-7,NA,NA,TGTGCCAGCAGTGAAGCGCTTACGGGACTCGGCGAGCAGTACTTC,CASSEALTGLGEQYF
TRBV5-5,TRBJ1-4,NA,once,TGTGCCAGCAGCCTGGGGGGACTTAATGAAAAACTGTTTTTT,CASSLGGLNEKLFF
TRBV14,TRBJ2-7,NA,NA,TGTGCCAGCAGCCCCGACCTGGGTGACAGCTTCACCTACGAGCAGTACTTC,CASSPDLGDSFTYEQYF
TRBV28,TRBJ1-5,NA,NA,TGTGCCAGCAAATTAGGGGGAGATCAGCCCCAGCATTTT,CASKLGGDQPQHF
TRBV11-1,TRBJ2-2,NA,NA,TGTGCCAGCAGCCAGGGACTTGACACCGGGGAGCTGTTTTTT,CASSQGLDTGELFF
TRBV19,TRBJ2-1,NA,NA,TGTGCCAGTAGTAATAACAGGGCCCACAATGAGCAGTTCTTC,CASSNNRAHNEQFF
TRBV18,TRBJ2-7,TRBD1,NA,TGTGCCAGCTCACCACCGGGGACAGCCTCGATGAGGGAGCAGTACTTC,CASSPPGTASMREQYF
TRBV7-2,TRBJ2-4,TRBD1,NA,TGTGCCAGCAGCTTCACGACAGGGGAAAACATTCAGTACTTC,CASSFTTGENIQYF
TRBV5-1,TRBJ1-6,TRBD1,NA,TGCGCCAGCAGCTTGGGACAGGGTAATTCACCCCTCCACTTT,CASSLGQGNSPLHF
TRBV19,TRBJ1-5,NA,NA,TGTGCCAGTATGGGGGGAGGTCCGCCCCAGCATTTT,CASMGGGPPQHF
TRBV6-5,TRBJ1-3,NA,few,TGTGCCAGCAGGGATACAGCTTCTGGAAACACCATATATTTT,CASRDTASGNTIYF
TRBV6-1,TRBJ1-5,TRBD1,NA,TGTGCCAGTAGTGTCGCGGACAGGGGTCATCAGCCCCAGCATTTT,CASSVADRGHQPQHF
TRBV4-3,TRBJ1-5,NA,NA,TGCGCCAGCAGCCAAGATCCTCTTTGGCGGCGTTCCGGCCAGATGAGCAATCAGCCCCAGCATTTT,CASSQDPLWRRSGQMSNQPQHF
TRBV2,TRBJ2-5,NA,NA,TGTGCCAGCAACCCAGGCTCTCCCTTGTGGGAGACCCAGTACTTC,CASNPGSPLWETQYF